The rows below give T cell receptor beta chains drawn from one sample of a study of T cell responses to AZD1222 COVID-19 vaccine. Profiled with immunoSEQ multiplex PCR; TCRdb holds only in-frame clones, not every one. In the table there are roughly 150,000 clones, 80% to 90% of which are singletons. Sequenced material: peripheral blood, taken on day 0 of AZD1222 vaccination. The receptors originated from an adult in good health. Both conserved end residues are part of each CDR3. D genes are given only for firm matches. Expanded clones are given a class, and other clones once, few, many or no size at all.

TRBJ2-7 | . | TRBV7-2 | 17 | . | CASSLLTGLSNSYEQYF | TGTGCCAGCAGCTTGCTTACGGGACTGTCCAACTCCTACGAGCAGTACTTC
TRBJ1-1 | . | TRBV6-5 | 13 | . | CASSYLKGGAAFF | TGTGCCAGCAGTTACTTGAAGGGGGGGGCAGCTTTCTTT
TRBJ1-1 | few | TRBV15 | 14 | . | CATGGSPLNTEAFF | TGTGCCACCGGTGGAAGCCCCTTGAACACTGAAGCTTTCTTT
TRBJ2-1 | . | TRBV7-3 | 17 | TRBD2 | CASSLYSGTTSVNEQFF | TGTGCCAGCAGCTTATATTCCGGGACTACTTCCGTCAATGAGCAGTTCTTC
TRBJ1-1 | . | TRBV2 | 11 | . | CASSEETEAFF | TGTGCCAGCAGTGAGGAGACTGAAGCTTTCTTT
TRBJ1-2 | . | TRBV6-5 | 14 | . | CASSNDRAPYGYTF | TGTGCCAGCAGTAATGACAGAGCCCCCTATGGCTACACCTTC
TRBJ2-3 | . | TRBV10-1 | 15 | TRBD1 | CASRSGTGLTDTQYF | TGCGCCAGCAGGTCCGGGACAGGGTTAACAGATACGCAGTATTTT
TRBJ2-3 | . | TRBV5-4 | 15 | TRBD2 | CASSGGGTSTDTQYF | TGTGCCAGCAGCGGCGGGGGAACTAGCACAGATACGCAGTATTTT
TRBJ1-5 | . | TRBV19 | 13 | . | CASSIQEGQPQHF | TGTGCCAGTAGTATCCAGGAGGGGCAGCCCCAGCATTTT
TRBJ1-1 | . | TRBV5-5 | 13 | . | CASSPDGGTEAFF | TGTGCCAGCAGCCCTGACGGTGGCACTGAAGCTTTCTTT
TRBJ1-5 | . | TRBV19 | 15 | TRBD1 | CASSINGQGHQPQHF | TGTGCCAGTAGTATAAACGGACAGGGCCATCAGCCCCAGCATTTT
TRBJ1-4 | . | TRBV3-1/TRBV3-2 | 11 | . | CASSYNEKLFF | TGTGCCAGCAGCTATAATGAAAAACTGTTTTTT
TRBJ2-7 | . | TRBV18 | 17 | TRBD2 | CASSPPRSSGSLDEQYF | TGTGCCAGCTCACCACCGCGTTCTAGCGGGAGTCTGGACGAGCAGTACTTC
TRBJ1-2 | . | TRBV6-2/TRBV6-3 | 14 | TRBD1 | CASSSGDSNNGYTF | TGTGCCAGCAGTTCCGGGGACAGCAATAATGGCTACACCTTC
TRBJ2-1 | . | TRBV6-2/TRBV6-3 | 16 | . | CASSRLDTGLYNEQFF | TGTGCCAGCAGTAGACTCGACACAGGACTTTACAATGAGCAGTTCTTC
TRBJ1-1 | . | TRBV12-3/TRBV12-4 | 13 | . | CASSLQEDTEAFF | TGTGCCAGCAGCTTACAGGAGGACACTGAAGCTTTCTTT
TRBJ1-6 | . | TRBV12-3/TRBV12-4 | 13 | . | CASRGRFNSPLHF | TGTGCCAGCAGAGGGAGGTTTAATTCACCCCTCCACTTT
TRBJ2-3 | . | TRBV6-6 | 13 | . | CASTPRGTDTQYF | TGTGCCAGCACCCCCCGGGGCACAGATACGCAGTATTTT
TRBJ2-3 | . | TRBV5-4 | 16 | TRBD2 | CASSPGTSGYTDTQYF | TGTGCCAGCAGCCCCGGGACTAGCGGATACACAGATACGCAGTATTTT
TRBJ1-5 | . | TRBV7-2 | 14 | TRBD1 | CASSFPGGVQPQHF | TGTGCCAGCAGCTTTCCAGGGGGCGTTCAGCCCCAGCATTTT
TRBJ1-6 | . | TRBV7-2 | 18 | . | CASSLLVPSGLHNSPLHF | TGTGCCAGCAGCTTACTTGTCCCCTCCGGCCTACATAATTCACCCCTCCACTTT
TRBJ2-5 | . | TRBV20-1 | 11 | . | CSARDPETQYF | TGCAGTGCTAGAGATCCAGAGACCCAGTACTTC
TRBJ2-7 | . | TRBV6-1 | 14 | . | CASSERGQTYEQYF | TGTGCCAGCAGTGAAAGGGGCCAGACCTACGAGCAGTACTTC
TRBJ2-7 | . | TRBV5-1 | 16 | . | CASSRSRTGSSYEQYF | TGCGCCAGCAGCCGATCCCGGACTGGAAGCTCCTACGAGCAGTACTTC
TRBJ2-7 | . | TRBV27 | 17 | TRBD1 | CASSVSQTGETAYEQYF | TGTGCCAGCAGTGTTAGCCAGACAGGGGAAACAGCCTACGAGCAGTACTTC
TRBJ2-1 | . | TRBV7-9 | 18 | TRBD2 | CASSRWVAGENPYNEQFF | TGTGCCAGCAGTCGATGGGTAGCGGGAGAAAACCCCTACAATGAGCAGTTCTTC
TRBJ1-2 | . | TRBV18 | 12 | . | CASSPYVGDYTF | TGTGCCAGCTCACCATATGTAGGTGACTACACCTTC
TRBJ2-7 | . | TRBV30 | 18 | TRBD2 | CAWSVGTSGRAFVYEQYF | TGTGCCTGGAGTGTAGGGACTAGCGGGAGGGCCTTTGTATACGAGCAGTACTTC
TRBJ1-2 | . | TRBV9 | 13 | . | CASTPASFYGYTF | TGTGCCAGCACCCCGGCGTCTTTCTATGGCTACACCTTC
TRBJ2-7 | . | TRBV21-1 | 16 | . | CASSNPEREPRNEQYF | TGTGCCAGCAGCAATCCCGAGCGGGAGCCGAGAAACGAGCAGTACTTC
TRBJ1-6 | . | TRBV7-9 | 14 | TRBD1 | CASSLVQGSPPLHF | TGTGCCAGCAGCTTAGTACAGGGGAGTCCACCCCTCCACTTT